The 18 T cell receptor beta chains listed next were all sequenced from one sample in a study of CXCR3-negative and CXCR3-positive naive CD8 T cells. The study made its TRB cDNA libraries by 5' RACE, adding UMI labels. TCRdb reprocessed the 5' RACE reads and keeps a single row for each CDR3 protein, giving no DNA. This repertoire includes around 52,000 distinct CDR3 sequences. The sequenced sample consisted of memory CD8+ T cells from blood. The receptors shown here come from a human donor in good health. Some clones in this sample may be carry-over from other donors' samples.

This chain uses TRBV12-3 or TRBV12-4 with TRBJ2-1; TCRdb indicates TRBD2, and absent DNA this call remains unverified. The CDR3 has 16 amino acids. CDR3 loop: CATDNFSGSSYNEQFF.

CDR3: CSVGESNDYGYTF. The chain couples TRBV29-1 to TRBJ1-2. Germline V gene data show CDR1 as SQVTM and CDR2 as ANQGSEA. This CDR3 has 13 amino acids.

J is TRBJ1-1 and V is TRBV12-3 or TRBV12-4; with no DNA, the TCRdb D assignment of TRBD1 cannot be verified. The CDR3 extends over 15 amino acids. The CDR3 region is CASTDKGAANAEAFF.

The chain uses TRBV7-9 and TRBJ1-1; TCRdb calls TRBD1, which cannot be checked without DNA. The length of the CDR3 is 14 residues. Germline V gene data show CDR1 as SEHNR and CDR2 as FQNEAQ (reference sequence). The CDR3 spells CASSLAGTSTEAFF.

This CDR3 reads CASSQGVGGQGYGYTF. This chain joins TRBV4-3 and TRBJ1-2. This CDR3 is 16 amino acids long. Germline CDR1 LGHNA, CDR2 YSLEER.

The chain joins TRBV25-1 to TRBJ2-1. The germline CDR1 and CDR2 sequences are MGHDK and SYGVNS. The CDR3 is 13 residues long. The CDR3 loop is CASSDYSYNEQFF.

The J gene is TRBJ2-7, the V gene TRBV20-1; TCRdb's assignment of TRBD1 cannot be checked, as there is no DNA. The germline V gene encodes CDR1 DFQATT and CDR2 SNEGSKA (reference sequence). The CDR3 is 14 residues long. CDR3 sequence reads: CSARGWDREYEQYF.

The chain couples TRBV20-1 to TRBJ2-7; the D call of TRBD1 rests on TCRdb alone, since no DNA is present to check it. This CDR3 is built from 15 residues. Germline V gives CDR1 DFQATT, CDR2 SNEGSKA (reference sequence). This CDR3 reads CSARDRGTSSYEQYF.

The chain's CDR3 is CASSLAPSYEQYF. The chain joins TRBV5-1 to TRBJ2-7. CDR3 length equals 13 residues. Per the germline V gene, CDR1 is SGHRS and CDR2 is YFSETQ.

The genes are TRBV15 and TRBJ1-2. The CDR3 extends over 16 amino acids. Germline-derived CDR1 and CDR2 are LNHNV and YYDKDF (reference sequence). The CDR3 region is CATSRDLGDWGYGYTF.

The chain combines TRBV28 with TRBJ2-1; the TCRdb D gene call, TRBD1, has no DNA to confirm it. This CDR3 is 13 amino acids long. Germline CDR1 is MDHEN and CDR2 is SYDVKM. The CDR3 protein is CASSRDPPQEQFF. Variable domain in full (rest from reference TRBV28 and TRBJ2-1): DVKVTQSSRYLVKRTGEKVFLECVQDMDHENMFWYRQDPGLGLRLIYFSYDVKMKEKGDIPEGYSVSREKKERFSLILESASTNQTSMYLCASSRDPPQEQFFGPGTRLTVL.

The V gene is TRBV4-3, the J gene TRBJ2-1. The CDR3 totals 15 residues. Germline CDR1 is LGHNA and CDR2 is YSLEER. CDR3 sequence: CASSQDRFLGNEQFF.

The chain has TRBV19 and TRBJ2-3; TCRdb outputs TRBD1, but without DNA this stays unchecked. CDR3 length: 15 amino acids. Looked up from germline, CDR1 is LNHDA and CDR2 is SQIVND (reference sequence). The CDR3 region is CASKAPLISTDTQYF.

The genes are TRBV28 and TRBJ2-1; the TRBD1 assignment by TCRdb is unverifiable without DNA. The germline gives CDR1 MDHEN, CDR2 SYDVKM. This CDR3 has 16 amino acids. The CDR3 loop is CASNLAGTGGSHEQFF.

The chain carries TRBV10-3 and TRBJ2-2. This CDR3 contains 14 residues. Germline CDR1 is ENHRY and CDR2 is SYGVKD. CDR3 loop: CAISESSSTGELFF.

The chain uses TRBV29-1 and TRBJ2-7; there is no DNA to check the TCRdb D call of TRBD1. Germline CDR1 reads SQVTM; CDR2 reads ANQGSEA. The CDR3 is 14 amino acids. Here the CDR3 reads CSVRKGTGGAQQYF.

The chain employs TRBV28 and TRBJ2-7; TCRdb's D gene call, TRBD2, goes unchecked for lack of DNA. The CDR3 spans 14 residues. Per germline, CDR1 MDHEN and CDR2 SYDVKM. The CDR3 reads CASRLAGVSYEQYF.

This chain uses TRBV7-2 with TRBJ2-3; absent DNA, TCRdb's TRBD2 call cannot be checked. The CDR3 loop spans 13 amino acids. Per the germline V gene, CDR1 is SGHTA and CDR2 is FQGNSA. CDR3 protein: CASIGLSTDTQYF.